What follows describes a single T cell receptor beta chain. The antigen is undetermined. For the second PCR, which ran for 7 to 11 cycles, a sample-barcoded 5' primer and a J-beta primer mix were used. The template-switch adaptor was a 5' adaptor with 12 random nucleotides. It tagged each cDNA molecule. TCRdb recomputed calls from the 5' RACE reads with MiXCR, one row per CDR3 protein. Of approximately 290,000 distinct CDR3 sequences in the sample, roughly 26% were seen once. The length of the CDR3 is 15 residues. The ends were cut back, 6 bases at V and 1 base at J, with 15 bases in the middle. The V gene's germline CDR1 is MNHNY and CDR2 SVGAGI (reference sequence). The sample is drawn from a study of blood T cells in healthy people across ages. Study findings and constraints: Diversity figures based on one million T cells were deemed too low.

Healthy Russian Caucasian donors spanned ages roughly 6 to 100 years. The sample was blood. This TCR was recovered from a woman in her 70s in good health. The chain combines TRBV6-6 with TRBJ1-1; no reliable D call. The CDR3 region is CASRGGGGRNTEAFF. Written as DNA, the CDR3 is TGTGCCAGCAGGGGAGGCGGAGGGCGGAACACTGAAGCTTTCTTT.